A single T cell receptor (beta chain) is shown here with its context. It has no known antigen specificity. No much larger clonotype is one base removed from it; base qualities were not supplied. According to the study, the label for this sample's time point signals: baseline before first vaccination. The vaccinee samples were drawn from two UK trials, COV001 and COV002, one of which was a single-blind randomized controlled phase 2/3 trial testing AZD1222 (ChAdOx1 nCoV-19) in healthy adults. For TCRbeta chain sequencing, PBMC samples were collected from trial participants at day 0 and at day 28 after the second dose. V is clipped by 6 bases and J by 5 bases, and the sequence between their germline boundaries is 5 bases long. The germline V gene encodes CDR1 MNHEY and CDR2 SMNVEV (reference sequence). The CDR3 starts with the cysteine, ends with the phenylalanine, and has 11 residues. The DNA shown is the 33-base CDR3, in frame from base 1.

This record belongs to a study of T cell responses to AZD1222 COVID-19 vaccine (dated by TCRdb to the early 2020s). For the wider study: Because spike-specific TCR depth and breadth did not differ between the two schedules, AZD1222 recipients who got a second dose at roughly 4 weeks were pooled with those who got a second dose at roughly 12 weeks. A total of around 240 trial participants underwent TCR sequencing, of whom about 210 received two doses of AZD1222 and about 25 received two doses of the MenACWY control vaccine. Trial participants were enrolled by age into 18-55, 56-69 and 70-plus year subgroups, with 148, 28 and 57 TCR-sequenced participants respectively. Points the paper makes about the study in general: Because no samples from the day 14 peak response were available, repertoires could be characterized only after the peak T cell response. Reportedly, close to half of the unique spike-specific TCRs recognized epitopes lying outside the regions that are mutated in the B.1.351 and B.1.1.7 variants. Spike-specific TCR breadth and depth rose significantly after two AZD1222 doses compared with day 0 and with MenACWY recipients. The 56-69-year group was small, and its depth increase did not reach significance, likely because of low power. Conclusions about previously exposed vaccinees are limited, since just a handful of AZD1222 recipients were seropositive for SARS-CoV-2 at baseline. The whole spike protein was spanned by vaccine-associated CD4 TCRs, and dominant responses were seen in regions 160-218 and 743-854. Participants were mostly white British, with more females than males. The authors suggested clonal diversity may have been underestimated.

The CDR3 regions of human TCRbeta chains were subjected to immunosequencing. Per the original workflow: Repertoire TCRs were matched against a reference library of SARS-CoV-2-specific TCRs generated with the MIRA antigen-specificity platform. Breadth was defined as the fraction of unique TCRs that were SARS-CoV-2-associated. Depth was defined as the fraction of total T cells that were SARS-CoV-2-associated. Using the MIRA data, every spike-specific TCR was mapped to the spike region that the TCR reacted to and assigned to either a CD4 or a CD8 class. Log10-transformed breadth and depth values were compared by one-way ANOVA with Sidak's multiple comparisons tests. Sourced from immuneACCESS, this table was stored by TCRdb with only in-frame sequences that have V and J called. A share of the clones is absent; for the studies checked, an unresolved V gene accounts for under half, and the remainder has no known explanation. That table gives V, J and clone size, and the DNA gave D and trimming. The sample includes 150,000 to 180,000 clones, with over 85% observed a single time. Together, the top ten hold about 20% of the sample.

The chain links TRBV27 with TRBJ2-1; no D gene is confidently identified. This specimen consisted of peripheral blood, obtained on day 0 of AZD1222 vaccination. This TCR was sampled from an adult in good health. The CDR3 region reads CASRYNNEQFF. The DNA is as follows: TGTGCCAGCAGATATAACAATGAGCAGTTCTTC.